Following are 17 T cell receptor beta chains from one sample sequenced in a study of memory CD4+ T cells and cytomegalovirus serostatus. The sort gate was single viable CD3+CD4+CD8-CD45RO+ cells for memory CD4+ T cells. This table comes from immunoSEQ multiplex PCR, and its TCRdb copy is limited to in-frame clones, with some not included. The table includes 45,000 to 65,000 clones, 83% detected once. Material for sequencing was memory CD4+ T cells from blood. The receptors were sampled from an adult in good health and CMV-seropositive.

This sequence joins TRBV28 and TRBJ1-2; D remains unclear. Germline lookup yields CDR1 MDHEN and CDR2 SYDVKM. This CDR3 region has 15 residues. Trimming cost V 5 bases and J 8 bases, with 21 bases left between them. The CDR3 DNA is TGTGCCAGCAGTGCCCGGAATCCGGCCGACGGCGGCTACACCTTC. This sequence encodes CASSARNPADGGYTF.

This clone was recorded only once. This chain links TRBV11-3 with TRBJ1-6, with 7 bases identical to TRBD1. The germline gives CDR1 SGHNT, CDR2 YENEEA. The CDR3 totals 14 residues. Unmatched junction bases numbered 3, after V lost 3 bases and J lost 7 bases. The CDR3 DNA reads TGTGCCAGCAGCTTGGGACAGCCGAATTCACCCCTCCACTTT. Encoded protein: CASSLGQPNSPLHF.

The table lists this clone with a few counts. The chain recombines TRBV2 with TRBJ1-1, with D hard to call. Germline values: CDR1 SNHLY, CDR2 FYNNEI. The CDR3 consists of 12 residues. The ends were cut back, 7 bases at V and 0 bases at J, with 6 bases in the middle. The CDR3 DNA is TGTGCCAGCACCTTAATGAACACTGAAGCTTTCTTT. It yields the protein CASTLMNTEAFF.

This chain connects TRBV27 to TRBJ2-3; weak D call: TRBD1 (5 bases). Trimming took 3 bases from V and 4 from J, leaving 11 bases between them. CDR1 and CDR2 from the germline V gene are MNHEY and SMNVEV (reference sequence). The CDR3 sequence is 14 residues long. The CDR3 loop reads CASSLSRVADTQYF. The CDR3 nucleotides read TGTGCCAGCAGTTTGTCCAGGGTGGCAGATACGCAGTATTTT.

The chain has TRBV11-3 and TRBJ2-2; a possible D gene is TRBD1 (6 bases). Looked up from germline, CDR1 is SGHNT and CDR2 is YENEEA. V was trimmed by 5 bases and J by 2 bases, leaving 15 bases between them. The CDR3 covers 16 residues. For the CDR3, the DNA is TGTGCCAGCAGCCCAGGGGCAGGTGGAAACACCGGGGAGCTGTTTTTT. It encodes CASSPGAGGNTGELFF.

The genes are TRBV2 and TRBJ1-1; D is perhaps TRBD1 (6 bases). The CDR3 has 13 amino acids. V lost 8 bases, J lost 1 base, and 11 bases lay in between. Germline lookup yields CDR1 SNHLY and CDR2 FYNNEI. The CDR3 here is CASGGPRNTEAFF. The DNA of the CDR3 is TGTGCCAGCGGGGGGCCGAGGAACACTGAAGCTTTCTTT.

The table lists this clone with a few counts. V usage is TRBV5-1 and J usage is TRBJ1-1, with D unclear. CDR3 length: 16 residues. Per germline, CDR1 SGHRS and CDR2 YFSETQ. Deletions cut 4 bases from V and 0 bases from J, with 16 bases between. Here the CDR3 reads CASSKDPIGMNTEAFF. DNA of the CDR3: TGCGCCAGCAGCAAGGACCCGATAGGGATGAACACTGAAGCTTTCTTT.

The rearrangement uses TRBV28 and TRBJ1-2; unclear D gene. Trimming left V 5 bases short and J 5 bases short, with 6 bases between. Germline V gene lookup returns CDR1 MDHEN and CDR2 SYDVKM. This CDR3 has 11 amino acids. As DNA, the CDR3 is TGTGCCAGCAGTCTGGCGTATGGCTACACCTTC. Its translation: CASSLAYGYTF.

The gene calls are TRBV19 and TRBJ2-1; either TRBD1 or TRBD2 may fit D (5 bases each). Germline CDR1 reads LNHDA; CDR2 reads SQIVND (reference sequence). Trimming stripped 8 bases from V and 7 bases from J, with 15 bases between. This CDR3 is 13 amino acids long. CDR3 in DNA: TGTGCCAGTGCCCCAGGGACGGGAAATGAGCAGTTCTTC. This encodes CASAPGTGNEQFF. Variable domain in full (rest from reference TRBV19 and TRBJ2-1): DGGITQSPKYLFRKEGQNVTLSCEQNLNHDAMYWYRQDPGQGLRLIYYSQIVNDFQKGDIAEGYSVSREKKESFPLTVTSAQKNPTAFYLCASAPGTGNEQFFGPGTRLTVL.

The chain has TRBV28 and TRBJ1-4; possibly TRBD1 for D (5 bases). The CDR3 spans 13 residues. Trimming removed 7 bases from V and 5 bases from J, with 11 bases in between. The germline V gene encodes CDR1 MDHEN and CDR2 SYDVKM. The CDR3 protein is CASKVGGNEKLFF. CDR3 nucleotide sequence: TGTGCCAGCAAAGTTGGGGGGAATGAAAAACTGTTTTTT.

This clone was detected only a few times. The chain has TRBV5-5 and TRBJ2-2; no reliable D call. Trimming pared 2 bases from V and 5 bases from J, leaving 10 bases between. The CDR3 sequence is 14 residues long. The germline CDR1 and CDR2 sequences are SGHKS and YYEKEE (reference sequence). In DNA form, the CDR3 reads TGTGCCAGCAGCTTTGTCACGGCAACCGGGGAGCTGTTTTTT. Translated, it gives CASSFVTATGELFF.

The chain couples TRBV19 to TRBJ2-5; D may be TRBD1 or TRBD2 (5 bases each). The CDR3 has 14 residues. The V gene's germline CDR1 is LNHDA and CDR2 SQIVND (reference sequence). V was cut by 6 bases and J by 0 bases, with 11 bases left in between. The chain's CDR3 is CASRPWGNQETQYF. The CDR3 DNA reads TGTGCCAGTAGACCATGGGGGAACCAAGAGACCCAGTACTTC.

This clone was found a few times. V and J are TRBV7-8 and TRBJ1-5, with 8 positions matching TRBD1. From germline, CDR1 is SGHVS and CDR2 FQNEAQ. This CDR3 region has 13 residues. V shed 5 bases and J 6 bases; nucleotides not matched to a gene: 3. CDR3: CASSPDRGQPQHF. The CDR3, as DNA: TGTGCCAGCAGCCCCGACAGGGGTCAGCCCCAGCATTTT.

J is TRBJ1-2 and V is TRBV7-2; 8 bases match TRBD1. The CDR3 has 15 residues. The germline V gene encodes CDR1 SGHTA and CDR2 FQGNSA. With V trimmed by 5 bases and J by 2 bases, 7 bases remained unmatched. CDR3 nucleotides: TGTGCCAGCAGCGTCGACAGGGGAAGAAACTATGGCTACACCTTC. Its translation is CASSVDRGRNYGYTF.

V usage is TRBV5-8 and J usage is TRBJ1-2, with D unclear. The CDR3 spans 14 residues. Per the germline V gene, CDR1 is SGHTS and CDR2 is YDEGEE. V lost 4 bases and J 0 bases, leaving 10 bases between the germline ends. The CDR3 bases are TGTGCCAGCAGCGATCGAGGGTCTAACTATGGCTACACCTTC. Translating gives CASSDRGSNYGYTF.

The chain recombines TRBV6-1 with TRBJ1-5, with D tentatively TRBD1 (6 bases). V shed 2 bases and J shed 6 bases, with 17 bases lying between them. The CDR3 length is 16 residues. Germline lookup yields CDR1 MNHNS and CDR2 SASEGT. CDR3 DNA sequence: TGTGCCAGCAGTGAAACGTTGAACAGGGCCTTTCAGCCCCAGCATTTT. It yields the protein CASSETLNRAFQPQHF.

V is TRBV7-2 and J is TRBJ1-1, with a possible D match to TRBD1 (5 bases). CDR1 and CDR2 (germline): SGHTA, FQGNSA. The CDR3 covers 15 residues. The germline V and J ends were trimmed by 5 bases and 1 base, with 14 bases remaining between them. The CDR3 DNA is TGTGCCAGCAGCCCCGGCCCCAGGGAGAACACTGAAGCTTTCTTT. Translated, it gives CASSPGPRENTEAFF.